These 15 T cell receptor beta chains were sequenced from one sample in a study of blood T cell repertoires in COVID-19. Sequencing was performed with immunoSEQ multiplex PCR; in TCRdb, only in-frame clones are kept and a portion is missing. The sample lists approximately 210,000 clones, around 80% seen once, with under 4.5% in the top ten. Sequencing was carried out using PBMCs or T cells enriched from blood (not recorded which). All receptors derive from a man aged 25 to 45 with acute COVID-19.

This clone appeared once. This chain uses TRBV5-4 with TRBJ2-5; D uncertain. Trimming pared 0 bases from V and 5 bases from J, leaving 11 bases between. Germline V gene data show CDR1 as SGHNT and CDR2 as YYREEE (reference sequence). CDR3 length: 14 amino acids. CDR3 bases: TGTGCCAGCAGCTTGGCAGGCGTTACCGAGACCCAGTACTTC. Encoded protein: CASSLAGVTETQYF.

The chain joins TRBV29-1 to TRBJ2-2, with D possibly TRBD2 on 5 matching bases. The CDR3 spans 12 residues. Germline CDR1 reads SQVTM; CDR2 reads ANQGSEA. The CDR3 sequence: CSTSDNTGELFF. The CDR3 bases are TGCAGTACTAGTGACAACACCGGGGAGCTGTTTTTT.

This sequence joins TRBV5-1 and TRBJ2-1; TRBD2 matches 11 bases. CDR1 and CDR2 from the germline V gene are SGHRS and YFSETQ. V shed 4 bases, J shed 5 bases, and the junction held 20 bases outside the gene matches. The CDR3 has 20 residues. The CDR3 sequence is CASSRDGSPTLAGGNNEQFF. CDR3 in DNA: TGCGCCAGCAGCCGGGATGGGTCCCCCACTCTAGCGGGGGGAAACAATGAGCAGTTCTTC.

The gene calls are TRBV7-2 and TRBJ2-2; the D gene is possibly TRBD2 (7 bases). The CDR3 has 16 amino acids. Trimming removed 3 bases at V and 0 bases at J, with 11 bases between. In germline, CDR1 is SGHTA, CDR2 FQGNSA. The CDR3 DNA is TGTGCCAGCAGCTTGGGGGGGACAACGAACACCGGGGAGCTGTTTTTT. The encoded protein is CASSLGGTTNTGELFF.

The CDR3 spells CASTLRGGQPQHF. The CDR3, as DNA: TGTGCCAGTACACTGAGGGGGGGCCAGCCCCAGCATTTT. The chain couples TRBV2 to TRBJ1-5; maybe TRBD1 (6 bases). CDR1 and CDR2 from the germline V gene are SNHLY and FYNNEI. The CDR3 extends over 13 amino acids. The V gene lost 9 bases and the J gene lost 7 bases, with 16 bases spanning the gap.

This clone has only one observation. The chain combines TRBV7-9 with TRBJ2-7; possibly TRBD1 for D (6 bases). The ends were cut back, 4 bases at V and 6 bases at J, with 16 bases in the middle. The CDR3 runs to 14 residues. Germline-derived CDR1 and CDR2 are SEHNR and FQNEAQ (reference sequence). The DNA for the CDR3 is TGTGCCAGCAGCTGGGACGCAGGGGCTACCGAGCAGTACTTC. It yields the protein CASSWDAGATEQYF.

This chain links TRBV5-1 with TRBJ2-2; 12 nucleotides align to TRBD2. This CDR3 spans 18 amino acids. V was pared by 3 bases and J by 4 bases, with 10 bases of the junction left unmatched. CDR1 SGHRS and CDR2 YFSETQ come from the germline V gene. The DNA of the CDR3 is TGCGCCAGCAGCTCCGGGGGCACTAGCGGGGGGATCACCGGGGAGCTGTTTTTT. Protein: CASSSGGTSGGITGELFF.

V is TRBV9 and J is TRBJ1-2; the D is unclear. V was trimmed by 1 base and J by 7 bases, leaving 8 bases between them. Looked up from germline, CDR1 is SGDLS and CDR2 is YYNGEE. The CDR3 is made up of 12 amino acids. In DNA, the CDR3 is TGTGCCAGCAGCGTAAATGTCGGTGGCTACACCTTC. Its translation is CASSVNVGGYTF.

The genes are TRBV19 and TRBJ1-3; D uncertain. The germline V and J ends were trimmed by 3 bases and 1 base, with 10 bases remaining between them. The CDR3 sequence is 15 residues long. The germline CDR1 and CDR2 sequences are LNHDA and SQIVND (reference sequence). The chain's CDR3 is CASSILDSSGNTIYF. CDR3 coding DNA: TGTGCCAGTAGTATTCTGGACTCTTCTGGAAACACCATATATTTT.

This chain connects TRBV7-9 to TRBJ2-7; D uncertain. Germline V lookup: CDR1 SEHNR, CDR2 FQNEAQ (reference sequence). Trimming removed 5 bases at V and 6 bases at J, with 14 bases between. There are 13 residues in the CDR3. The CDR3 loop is CASSITSEVEQYF. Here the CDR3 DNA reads TGTGCCAGCAGCATCACCAGCGAGGTCGAGCAGTACTTC.

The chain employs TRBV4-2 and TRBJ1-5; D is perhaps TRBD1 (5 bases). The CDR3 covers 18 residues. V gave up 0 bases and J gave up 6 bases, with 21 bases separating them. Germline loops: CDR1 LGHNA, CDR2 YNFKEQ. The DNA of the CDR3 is TGTGCCAGCAGCCAAGATTCCGTTGCCAGGGCTTATTCTCAGCCCCAGCATTTT. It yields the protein CASSQDSVARAYSQPQHF.

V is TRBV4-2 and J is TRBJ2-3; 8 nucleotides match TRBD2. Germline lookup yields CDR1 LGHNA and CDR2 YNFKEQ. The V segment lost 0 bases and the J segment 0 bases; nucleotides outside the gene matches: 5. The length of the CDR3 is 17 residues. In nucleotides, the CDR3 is TGTGCCAGCAGCCAAGATCCGCGGGGGGATAGCACAGATACGCAGTATTTT. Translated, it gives CASSQDPRGDSTDTQYF.

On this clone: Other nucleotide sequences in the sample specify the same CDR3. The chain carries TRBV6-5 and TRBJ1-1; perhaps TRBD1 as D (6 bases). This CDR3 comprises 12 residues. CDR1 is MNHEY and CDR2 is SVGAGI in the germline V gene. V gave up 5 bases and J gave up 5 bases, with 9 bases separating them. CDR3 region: CASSPGVTEAFF. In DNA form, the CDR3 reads TGTGCCAGCAGTCCAGGGGTAACTGAAGCTTTCTTT.

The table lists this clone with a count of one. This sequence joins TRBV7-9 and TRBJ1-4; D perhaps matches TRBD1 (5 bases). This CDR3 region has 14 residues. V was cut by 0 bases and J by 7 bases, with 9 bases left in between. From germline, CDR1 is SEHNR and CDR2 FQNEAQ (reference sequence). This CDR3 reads CASSLAGPGEKLFF. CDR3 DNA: TGTGCCAGCAGCTTAGCGGGGCCGGGTGAAAAACTGTTTTTT.

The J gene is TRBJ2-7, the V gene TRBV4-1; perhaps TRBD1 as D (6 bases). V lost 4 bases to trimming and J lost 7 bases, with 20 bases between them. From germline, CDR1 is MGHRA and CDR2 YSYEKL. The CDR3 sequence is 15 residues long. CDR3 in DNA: TGCGCCAGCAGCCTCTCAGGGGCCACTTCTGGAGAGCAGTACTTC. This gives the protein CASSLSGATSGEQYF.